These 27 T cell receptor beta chains were sequenced from one sample in a study of blood T cell repertoires in COVID-19. Repertoires were generated with immunoSEQ multiplex PCR, while TCRdb's copy carries only in-frame clones and drops some. Among roughly 360,000 clones listed, over 80% were seen once. The sample was PBMCs or T cells enriched from blood (not recorded which). All receptors come from a woman in her 50s who had recovered from COVID-19.

The chain employs TRBV5-6 and TRBJ2-5, with 7 bases identical to TRBD1. Trimming at V came to 0 bases and at J to 5 bases, leaving 7 bases not matched to a gene. Germline CDR1 is SGHDT and CDR2 is YYEEEE. This CDR3 contains 15 residues. Here the CDR3 reads CASSLAYETGETQYF. The CDR3 DNA is TGTGCCAGCAGCTTGGCCTACGAGACAGGGGAGACCCAGTACTTC. Full variable domain (remainder filled in from reference TRBV5-6 and TRBJ2-5): DAGVTQSPTHLIKTRGQQVTLRCSPKSGHDTVSWYQQALGQGPQFIFQYYEEEERQRGNFPDRFSGHQFPNYSSELNVNALLLGDSALYLCASSLAYETGETQYFGPGTRLLVL.

The chain combines TRBV5-1 with TRBJ1-2; no reliable D call. V was shortened by 0 bases and J by 7 bases, with 19 bases between the two germline ends. The CDR3 length is 16 residues. The germline CDR1 and CDR2 sequences are SGHRS and YFSETQ. The CDR3 here is CASSLEPGTLAGGYTF. CDR3 nucleotide sequence: TGCGCCAGCAGCTTGGAGCCAGGAACGCTGGCGGGTGGCTACACCTTC.

V usage is TRBV20-1 and J usage is TRBJ2-5, with 11 positions matching TRBD2. V dropped 3 bases and J dropped 4; count of bases not matched to a gene: 7. Germline CDR1 and CDR2: DFQATT and SNEGSKA (reference sequence). The CDR3 extends over 15 amino acids. The DNA of the CDR3 is TGCAGTGCTAGTTACGGTAGCGGGAGGGCAGAGACCCAGTACTTC. Its translation: CSASYGSGRAETQYF.

V and J are TRBV13 and TRBJ1-1, with D possibly matching TRBD1 (5 bases). V was cut by 5 bases and J by 1 base, with 11 bases left in between. The germline V gene has CDR1 PRHDT and CDR2 FYEKMQ (reference sequence). This CDR3 has 14 residues. The CDR3 sequence: CASSARDSNTEAFF. The CDR3, as DNA: TGTGCCAGCAGCGCCCGGGACTCGAACACTGAAGCTTTCTTT.

The chain couples TRBV3-1 (or the pseudogene TRBV3-2) to TRBJ2-1; D unclear. V dropped 0 bases and J dropped 7 bases, with 13 bases sitting between them. Germline CDR1 LGHDT, CDR2 YNNKEL (reference sequence). The CDR3 has 15 amino acids. In DNA, the CDR3 is TGTGCCAGCAGCCAAGAAAGACTTACTAAAAATGAGCAGTTCTTC. Protein sequence: CASSQERLTKNEQFF.

V is TRBV7-3 and J is TRBJ1-1; 9 bases are shared with TRBD1. CDR1 is SGHTA, CDR2 FQGTGA, per germline. This CDR3 has 15 amino acids. Unmatched junction bases numbered 8, after V lost 5 bases and J lost 4 bases. The chain's CDR3 is CASSDGTGMGTEAFF. CDR3 sequence (DNA): TGTGCCAGCAGCGACGGGACAGGGATGGGCACTGAAGCTTTCTTT.

This sequence joins TRBV19 and TRBJ1-2, with D possibly being TRBD1 (6 bases). V shed 5 bases and J shed 9 bases, with 16 bases lying between them. Germline CDR1 reads LNHDA; CDR2 reads SQIVND (reference sequence). This CDR3 region has 13 residues. In DNA, the CDR3 is TGTGCCAGTAGTGAAGCCACAGGGACCCGCTACACCTTC. Amino acids: CASSEATGTRYTF.

This chain's CDR3 is CASSSRPGSEAFF. In nucleotides, the CDR3 is TGTGCCAGCAGCTCTCGCCCGGGGTCTGAAGCTTTCTTT. The V call is TRBV7-2, the J call TRBJ1-1; D not certain. Germline loops: CDR1 SGHTA, CDR2 FQGNSA. This CDR3 region has 13 residues. The V and J ends lost 4 bases and 6 bases respectively, with 12 bases between them.

This clone is a singleton in its sample. This chain connects TRBV7-8 to TRBJ2-1; maybe TRBD1 (6 bases). Trimming pared 3 bases from V and 6 bases from J, leaving 12 bases between. CDR1 is SGHVS, CDR2 FQNEAQ, per germline. The CDR3 has 14 amino acids. CDR3 nucleotides: TGTGCCAGCAGCTTCTTTACACAGGGCAATGAGCAGTTCTTC. It specifies CASSFFTQGNEQFF.

The gene calls are TRBV9 and TRBJ2-1; tentatively, D is TRBD1 (5 bases). Germline values: CDR1 SGDLS, CDR2 YYNGEE. This CDR3 has 18 residues. The V and J ends lost 0 bases and 4 bases respectively, with 20 bases between them. The CDR3 DNA sequence: TGTGCCAGCAGCGTAGGGCAGGGATCCTCCCTCATATACAATGAGCAGTTCTTC. Its protein product is CASSVGQGSSLIYNEQFF.

The rearrangement links TRBV19 to TRBJ1-4; tentative D call: TRBD1 (6 bases). The CDR3 consists of 15 residues. The germline gives CDR1 LNHDA, CDR2 SQIVND (reference sequence). Trimming shortened V by 6 bases and J by 4 bases, and 15 bases separated the two germline ends. CDR3 sequence: CASRTLGQNNEKLFF. CDR3 bases: TGTGCCAGTAGAACCCTTGGACAGAATAATGAAAAACTGTTTTTT.

This clone was recorded only once. The chain links TRBV4-1 to TRBJ1-2; 11 bases align to TRBD1. Trimming at V came to 0 bases and at J to 6 bases, leaving 9 bases not matched to a gene. Looked up from germline, CDR1 is MGHRA and CDR2 is YSYEKL. This CDR3 has 17 amino acids. The CDR3 region has the DNA TGCGCCAGCAGCCAAGAATTAGGACAGGGGGCTTCTCATGGCTACACCTTC. Its translation: CASSQELGQGASHGYTF.

This clone is a singleton in its sample. V gene TRBV4-3 combines with J gene TRBJ2-7; D gene unclear. CDR1 and CDR2 from the germline V gene are LGHNA and YSLEER. The V end was cut by 0 bases, the J end by 0 bases, with 9 bases between. The CDR3 loop spans 15 amino acids. Written as DNA, the CDR3 is TGCGCCAGCAGCCAAGAAGGCGCGGTCTCCTACGAGCAGTACTTC. Protein product: CASSQEGAVSYEQYF.

The table lists this clone with a count of one. This chain's CDR3 is CASSSTGGLVYGYTF. The DNA of the CDR3 is TGTGCCAGCAGTTCGACAGGTGGCCTTGTTTATGGCTACACCTTC. The V call is TRBV27, the J call TRBJ1-2; TRBD1 is a possible D gene (6 bases). The CDR3 totals 15 residues. Germline V CDR1 and CDR2: MNHEY, SMNVEV (reference sequence). V lost 4 bases to trimming and J lost 5 bases, with 17 bases between them.

This rearrangement joins TRBV19 to TRBJ2-2; tentatively, D is TRBD1 (6 bases). Germline lookup yields CDR1 LNHDA and CDR2 SQIVND (reference sequence). The CDR3 has 14 residues. V was clipped by 8 bases and J by 2 bases, with 12 bases between them. The CDR3 is CASRGQLNTGELFF. The CDR3 bases are TGTGCCAGTCGAGGACAGCTTAACACCGGGGAGCTGTTTTTT.

The genes are TRBV27 and TRBJ1-4; D may be TRBD1 (5 bases). CDR1 is MNHEY and CDR2 is SMNVEV in the germline V gene (reference sequence). The CDR3 covers 13 residues. Deletions cut 4 bases from V and 7 bases from J, with 10 bases between. DNA of the CDR3: TGTGCCAGCAGTTCTGGGGGGAGTGAAAAACTGTTTTTT. Translation gives CASSSGGSEKLFF. Supplemented by reference TRBV27 and TRBJ1-4, the full variable domain reads EAQVTQNPRYLITVTGKKLTVTCSQNMNHEYMSWYRQDPGLGLRQIYYSMNVEVTDKGDVPEGYKVSRKEKRNFPLILESPSPNQTSLYFCASSSGGSEKLFFGSGTQLSVL.

This clone was counted only a few times. The chain has TRBV27 and TRBJ1-5, with 9 bases lining up with TRBD1. From germline, CDR1 is MNHEY and CDR2 SMNVEV (reference sequence). V shed 1 base, J shed 2 bases, and the junction held 12 bases outside the gene matches. The CDR3 consists of 19 residues. The CDR3 loop reads CASSLFGTGLTLGNQPQHF. The DNA of the CDR3 is TGTGCCAGCAGTTTATTTGGGACAGGGTTGACTCTTGGCAATCAGCCCCAGCATTTT.

The chain combines TRBV9 with TRBJ2-1; TRBD1 might be the D (6 bases). The CDR3 covers 19 residues. The germline V gene has CDR1 SGDLS and CDR2 YYNGEE. The V end was cut by 0 bases, the J end by 7 bases, with 26 bases between. The DNA of the CDR3 is TGTGCCAGCAGCGTAGGTGGTAGCGCCTCGATTTGGGGGCGAAATGAGCAGTTCTTC. It translates to CASSVGGSASIWGRNEQFF.

The chain has TRBV29-1 and TRBJ1-2; the D is unclear. V lost 6 bases and J lost 0, with 14 bases in between. Germline V lookup: CDR1 SQVTM, CDR2 ANQGSEA. The CDR3 covers 14 residues. CDR3 nucleotides: TGCAGCGTACCCGGACGGGGAACTAACTATGGCTACACCTTC. It encodes CSVPGRGTNYGYTF.

The rearrangement links TRBV5-1 to TRBJ1-1, with 11 bases identical to TRBD1. Trimming removed 2 bases from V and 6 bases from J; junction bases left unmatched: 3. Germline CDR1 reads SGHRS; CDR2 reads YFSETQ. The CDR3 contains 14 residues. The CDR3 region is CASSFGQGASEAFF. The CDR3 DNA is TGCGCCAGCAGCTTCGGACAGGGGGCCTCTGAAGCTTTCTTT.

At least ten counts were recorded for this clone. The V gene is TRBV3-1 (or the pseudogene TRBV3-2), the J gene TRBJ1-5, with 8 bases that match TRBD1. Trimming cost V 1 base and J 6 bases; bases outside gene matches: 5. In germline, CDR1 is LGHDT, CDR2 YNNKEL (reference sequence). The CDR3 length is 15 residues. The CDR3 DNA sequence: TGTGCCAGCAGCCAAGGGACAGGGCTCACTCAGCCCCAGCATTTT. Its protein product is CASSQGTGLTQPQHF.

J is TRBJ2-7 and V is TRBV5-1; 11 nucleotides line up with TRBD1. CDR1 and CDR2 from the germline V gene are SGHRS and YFSETQ. Trimming at V came to 4 bases and at J to 1 base, leaving 4 bases not matched to a gene. There are 15 residues in the CDR3. The CDR3 loop is CASSRGTGGSYEQYF. CDR3 coding DNA: TGCGCCAGCAGCCGCGGGACAGGGGGTTCCTACGAGCAGTACTTC.

This chain joins TRBV18 and TRBJ1-1; 9 bases are a match to TRBD1. This CDR3 is built from 14 residues. CDR1 and CDR2 (germline): KGHSH, LQKENI. V lost 2 bases and J lost 4; bases outside the gene matches: 2. CDR3 coding DNA: TGTGCCAGCTCACCAACACAGGGGGCCACTGAAGCTTTCTTT. Its protein is CASSPTQGATEAFF.

The chain links TRBV6-4 to TRBJ1-2; TRBD1 aligns across 7 bases. V was clipped by 2 bases and J by 2 bases; unmatched bases: 5. In germline, CDR1 is MRHNA, CDR2 SNTAGT. The CDR3 runs to 15 residues. CDR3 in amino acids: CASSDRAGGNYGYTF. The CDR3, as DNA: TGTGCCAGCAGTGACAGGGCAGGGGGAAACTATGGCTACACCTTC.

The chain employs TRBV6-1 and TRBJ1-1; the D is unclear. Germline CDR1 is MNHNS and CDR2 is SASEGT. The CDR3 has 14 amino acids. V lost 3 bases and J lost 3, with 11 bases in between. This chain's CDR3 is CASSERARDTEAFF. CDR3 DNA: TGTGCCAGCAGTGAGAGGGCGCGGGACACTGAAGCTTTCTTT.

The chain is built from TRBV6-2 or TRBV6-3 and TRBJ2-7; 7 nucleotides match TRBD2. V lost 5 bases and J lost 5; bases outside the gene matches: 15. The germline CDR1 and CDR2 sequences are MNHEY and SVGEGT. CDR3 length: 16 residues. The CDR3 nucleotides read TGTGCCAGCAGTGGATCCGGGACTATTGTTTCTCACGAGCAGTACTTC. Translating it yields CASSGSGTIVSHEQYF.

This clone showed up just a few times. The J gene is TRBJ1-1, the V gene TRBV3-1 (or the pseudogene TRBV3-2); D remains ambiguous. This CDR3 contains 15 residues. Germline V gene sequence: CDR1 LGHDT, CDR2 YNNKEL (reference sequence). Trimming removed 1 base from V and 0 bases from J, with 9 bases in between. The CDR3 DNA is TGTGCCAGCAGCCAAGGTAGCCTCATGAACACTGAAGCTTTCTTT. It codes for CASSQGSLMNTEAFF.